This entry is about one T cell receptor beta chain. As yet, its antigen is unknown. This record belongs to a study of T cells after yellow fever vaccination. Findings and limits, study-wide: Overlap between CD4 and CD8 compartments was detected for a small share of clonotypes. A large majority of primary-vaccination clones showed up again after the booster (about 97% CD4, about 87% CD8).

Researchers made TCR cDNA using 5'RACE template switching, and this step added a universal primer site and UMIs. TCRdb used MiXCR to reprocess the 5' RACE reads, holding one entry per CDR3 protein. The table includes some 300,000 distinct CDR3 sequences, around 8.1% detected once. Germline-derived CDR1 and CDR2 are MNHNS and SASEGT. The CDR3 has 18 amino acids. The V and J ends lost 6 bases and 7 bases respectively, with 31 bases between them. V gene TRBV6-1 combines with J gene TRBJ2-7; D might be TRBD1 (8 bases). The material sequenced was PBMCs, taken roughly 46 days after the first yellow fever vaccination. This receptor was taken from a man aged 18 to 29 who received the YFV17D yellow fever vaccine. CDR3 DNA sequence: TGTGCCAGCAGCGGGCCCGAGGACAGGGAGGGGGTGGGAAATGAGCAGTACGTC. Protein: CASSGPEDREGVGNEQYV.